This T cell receptor (beta chain) was captured by sequencing in a study of blood T cell repertoires in COVID-19. About the study: Researchers got acute and convalescent COVID-19 samples from the United States, Italy and Spain. Sources were T cells, B-cell-depleted T cells, or PBMCs; the material itself was cDNA or gDNA.

The CDR3 has 14 amino acids. Germline V gene sequence: CDR1 SQVTM, CDR2 ANQGSEA. V shed 4 bases, J shed 5 bases, and the junction held 8 bases outside the gene matches. Per the original methods: By means of reference gene primer amplification, nucleated cell counts were estimated. TCRdb's copy holds only in-frame clones and misses some; the assay was immunoSEQ multiplex PCR. V, J and clone size are taken as reported in that table, and D and trimming were inferred from the DNA itself. The table shows 100,000 to 150,000 clones, with more than 70% occurring only once. Source material: peripheral blood. This TCR was sampled from a human donor in a cohort sampled during active COVID-19. V usage is TRBV29-1 and J usage is TRBJ2-1, with 7 bases that match TRBD2. DNA for the CDR3: TGCAGCGTTGTTGGGTCTAGCGGACACAATGAGCAGTTCTTC. As protein: CSVVGSSGHNEQFF.